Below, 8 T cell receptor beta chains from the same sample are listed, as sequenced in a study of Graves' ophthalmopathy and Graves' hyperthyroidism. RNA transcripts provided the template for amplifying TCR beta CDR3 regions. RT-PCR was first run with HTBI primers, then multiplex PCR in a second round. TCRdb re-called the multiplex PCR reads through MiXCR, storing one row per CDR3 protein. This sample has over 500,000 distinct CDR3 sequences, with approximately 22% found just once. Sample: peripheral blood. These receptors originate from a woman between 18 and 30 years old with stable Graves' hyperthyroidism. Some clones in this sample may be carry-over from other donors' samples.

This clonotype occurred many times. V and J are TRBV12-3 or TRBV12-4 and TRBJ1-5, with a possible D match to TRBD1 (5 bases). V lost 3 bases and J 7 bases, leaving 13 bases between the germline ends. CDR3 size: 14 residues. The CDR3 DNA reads TGTGCCAGCAGTTTCGAGGGGAACGGGCAGCCCCAGCATTTT. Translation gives CASSFEGNGQPQHF.

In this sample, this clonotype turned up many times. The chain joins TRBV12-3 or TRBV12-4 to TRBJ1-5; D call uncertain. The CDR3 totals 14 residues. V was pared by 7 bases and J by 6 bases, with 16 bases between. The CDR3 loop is CASNTRLGRQPQHF. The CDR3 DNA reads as TGTGCCAGCAACACCCGGTTAGGGCGTCAGCCCCAGCATTTT.

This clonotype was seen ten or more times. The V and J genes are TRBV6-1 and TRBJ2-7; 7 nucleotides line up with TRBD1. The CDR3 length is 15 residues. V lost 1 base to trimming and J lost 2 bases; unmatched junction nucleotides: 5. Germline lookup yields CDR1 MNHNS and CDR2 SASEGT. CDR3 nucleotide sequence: TGTGCCAGCAGTGAAGTGCTTGGGACAGCCTACGAGCAGTACTTC. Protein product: CASSEVLGTAYEQYF.

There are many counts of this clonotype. CDR3 nucleotide sequence: TGTGCCAGCAGCCTTGGACAGGGGTACACCGGGGAGCTGTTTTTT. Protein sequence: CASSLGQGYTGELFF. This rearrangement joins TRBV12-3 or TRBV12-4 to TRBJ2-2, with TRBD1 matching over 9 bases. The V segment lost 6 bases and the J segment 3 bases; nucleotides outside the gene matches: 5. The CDR3 consists of 15 residues.

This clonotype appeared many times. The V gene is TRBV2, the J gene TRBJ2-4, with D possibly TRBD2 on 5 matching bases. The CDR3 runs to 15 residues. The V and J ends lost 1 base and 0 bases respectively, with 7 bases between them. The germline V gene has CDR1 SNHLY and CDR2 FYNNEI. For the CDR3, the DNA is TGTGCCAGCAGTGAAGATAGCGTAGCCAAAAACATTCAGTACTTC. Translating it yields CASSEDSVAKNIQYF.

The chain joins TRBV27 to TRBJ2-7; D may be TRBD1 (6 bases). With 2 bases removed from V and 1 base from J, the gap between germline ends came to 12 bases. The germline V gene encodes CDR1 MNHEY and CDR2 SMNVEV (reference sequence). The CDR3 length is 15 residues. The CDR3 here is CASSLPGHSSYEQYF. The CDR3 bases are TGTGCCAGCAGTTTACCGGGACATTCGTCCTACGAGCAGTACTTC.

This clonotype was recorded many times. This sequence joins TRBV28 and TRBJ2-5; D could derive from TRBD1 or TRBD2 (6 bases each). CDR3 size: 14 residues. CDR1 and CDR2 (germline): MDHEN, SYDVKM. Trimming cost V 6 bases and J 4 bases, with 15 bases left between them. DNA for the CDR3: TGTGCCAGCAGAACATCGGGGGCGGGAGAGACCCAGTACTTC. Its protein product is CASRTSGAGETQYF.

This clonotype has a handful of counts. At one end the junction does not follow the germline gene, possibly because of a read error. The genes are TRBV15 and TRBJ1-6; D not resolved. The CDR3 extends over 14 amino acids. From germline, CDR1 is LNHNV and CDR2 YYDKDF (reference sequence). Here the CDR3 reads CATNRGSYNSPLHF. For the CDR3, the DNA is TGTGCCACCAACAGAGGCTCCTATAATTCACCCCTCCACTTT.